This passage covers 29 T cell receptor beta chains from one sample sequenced in a study of shared clonotypes between healthy human individuals. Profiling relied on immunoSEQ multiplex PCR, and the TCRdb table lists in-frame clones only, not all of them. Of some 1,900,000 clones listed, less than 95% are singletons. CD45RO-negative CD8 cells positively selected for CCR7 made up the naive population, which excluded terminally differentiated effector memory CD45RA+ cells. The specimen sequenced was naive CD8+ T cells sorted from blood. The receptors were gathered from a man aged 18 to 30 in good health.

This clone occurred once. V and J are TRBV7-9 and TRBJ2-7, with a tentative D call TRBD2 (5 bases). V was trimmed by 3 bases and J by 2 bases, leaving 11 bases between them. CDR1 is SEHNR and CDR2 is FQNEAQ in the germline V gene (reference sequence). The CDR3 is made up of 14 amino acids. CDR3 protein: CASSFHTAAYEQYF. The DNA for the CDR3 is TGTGCCAGCAGCTTTCATACAGCGGCCTACGAGCAGTACTTC.

The rearrangement links TRBV9 to TRBJ1-6; 7 nucleotides line up with TRBD1. This CDR3 region has 18 residues. The germline CDR1 and CDR2 sequences are SGDLS and YYNGEE. V shed 3 bases and J 0 bases; nucleotides not matched to a gene: 9. This chain's CDR3 is CASSGTIQGSSYNSPLHF. CDR3 in DNA: TGTGCCAGCAGCGGTACAATACAGGGGAGCTCCTATAATTCACCCCTCCACTTT.

The rearrangement uses TRBV5-4 and TRBJ1-6; D not resolved. The CDR3 length is 11 residues. V was clipped by 0 bases and J by 17 bases, with 9 bases between them. Germline V gene lookup returns CDR1 SGHNT and CDR2 YYREEE (reference sequence). The CDR3 loop reads CASSLEQLVHF. As DNA, the CDR3 is TGTGCCAGCAGCTTGGAACAGCTTGTCCACTTT. Together with reference TRBV5-4 and TRBJ1-6, the CDR3 gives the full variable domain: ETGVTQSPTHLIKTRGQQVTLRCSSQSGHNTVSWYQQALGQGPQFIFQYYREEENGRGNFPPRFSGLQFPNYSSELNVNALELDDSALYLCASSLEQLVHFGNGTRLTVT.

The CDR3 spells CASSVAGEWETQYF. The DNA of the CDR3 is TGTGCCAGCAGCGTAGCGGGGGAATGGGAGACCCAGTACTTC. The chain carries TRBV9 and TRBJ2-5; D possibly corresponds to TRBD2 (6 bases). V was pared by 0 bases and J by 5 bases, with 11 bases between. This CDR3 spans 14 amino acids. CDR1 is SGDLS, CDR2 YYNGEE, per germline.

This clone was recorded once. V and J are TRBV2 and TRBJ1-3; D is ambiguous. The CDR3 consists of 15 residues. Looked up from germline, CDR1 is SNHLY and CDR2 is FYNNEI. Between the trimmed V and J ends, which lost 5 bases and 0 bases, there was a span of 11 bases. The CDR3 sequence is CASSPWTDSGNTIYF. DNA of the CDR3: TGTGCCAGCAGTCCCTGGACGGACTCTGGAAACACCATATATTTT.

The rearrangement links TRBV5-4 to TRBJ2-7, with no clear D. The CDR3 totals 13 residues. The germline V gene has CDR1 SGHNT and CDR2 YYREEE (reference sequence). Trimming shortened V by 0 bases and J by 6 bases, and 10 bases separated the two germline ends. The CDR3 DNA sequence: TGTGCCAGCAGCTTGGAGGTTTATGGCGAGCAGTACTTC. It specifies CASSLEVYGEQYF.

This clone is a singleton in its sample. The chain carries TRBV5-6 and TRBJ2-3, with TRBD2 matching 10 bases. Trimming took 2 bases from V and 2 from J; bases not matched to a gene: 2. Germline loops: CDR1 SGHDT, CDR2 YYEEEE. The CDR3 consists of 15 residues. The CDR3 sequence is CASSLLAGSTDTQYF. Here the CDR3 DNA reads TGTGCCAGCAGCTTACTAGCGGGATCCACAGATACGCAGTATTTT.

In its sample, this clone was seen once. This chain connects TRBV30 to TRBJ1-1; D gene ambiguous. This CDR3 has 12 amino acids. Germline CDR1 and CDR2: GTSNPN and SVGIG (reference sequence). V shed 2 bases and J shed 4 bases, with 8 bases lying between them. Here the CDR3 reads CAWSSPGTEAFF. The CDR3 bases are TGTGCCTGGAGTAGTCCAGGCACTGAAGCTTTCTTT.

V is TRBV7-6 and J is TRBJ2-3, with D possibly TRBD1 on 5 matching bases. Germline CDR1 is SGHVS and CDR2 is FNYEAQ. CDR3 size: 13 residues. V lost 3 bases, J lost 1 base, and 5 bases lay in between. CDR3 protein: CASSLGRTDTQYF. CDR3 DNA sequence: TGTGCCAGCAGCTTGGGGCGCACAGATACGCAGTATTTT.

The chain carries TRBV11-2 and TRBJ1-1; weak D call: TRBD1 (6 bases). The germline gives CDR1 SGHAT, CDR2 FQNNGV. The CDR3 runs to 15 residues. V gave up 6 bases and J gave up 5 bases, with 19 bases separating them. In DNA, the CDR3 is TGTGCCAGCAGGTCCGGGGGGGGCGCAGAGACTGAAGCTTTCTTT. As protein: CASRSGGGAETEAFF.

The sample holds one count of this clone. The V and J genes are TRBV14 and TRBJ1-6; maybe TRBD1 (5 bases). CDR1 and CDR2 from the germline V gene are SGHDN and FVKESK. The V end lost 0 bases, the J end lost 3 bases, and 18 bases lay between the germline ends. The CDR3 loop spans 19 amino acids. In nucleotides, the CDR3 is TGTGCCAGCAGCCAAGAGAGATCCTTGGGGCCCCTCTATAATTCACCCCTCCACTTT. Encoded protein: CASSQERSLGPLYNSPLHF.

The chain carries TRBV9 and TRBJ2-2, with D unclear. Between the trimmed V and J ends, which lost 3 bases and 6 bases, there was a span of 9 bases. The CDR3 is 13 residues long. Looked up from germline, CDR1 is SGDLS and CDR2 is YYNGEE. The CDR3: CASSATYPGELFF. CDR3 sequence (DNA): TGTGCCAGCAGCGCGACGTACCCCGGGGAGCTGTTTTTT.

V is TRBV4-3 and J is TRBJ2-1; 13 bases agree with TRBD2. The J segment lost 2 bases and the V segment lost 0 bases, leaving 13 bases of the junction unmatched. The CDR3 sequence is 21 residues long. Germline-derived CDR1 and CDR2 are LGHNA and YSLEER. The CDR3 nucleotides are TGCGCCAGCAGCCAAGACTCATTCGGACTAGCGGGAGAGGGGACCTACAATGAGCAGTTCTTC. Its translation is CASSQDSFGLAGEGTYNEQFF.

This clone showed up just a few times. The same CDR3 arises from other DNA sequences in this sample as well. The chain is built from TRBV4-1 and TRBJ2-7; TRBD1 agrees at 9 bases. The CDR3 has 15 amino acids. V was pared by 4 bases and J by 0 bases, with 4 bases of the junction left unmatched. CDR1 and CDR2 (germline): MGHRA, YSYEKL. The CDR3 here is CASSPRDRDSYEQYF. As DNA, the CDR3 is TGCGCCAGCAGCCCCCGGGACAGGGACTCCTACGAGCAGTACTTC.

The rearrangement joins TRBV27 to TRBJ1-1, with D possibly matching TRBD1 (5 bases). CDR3 size: 12 residues. The germline CDR1 and CDR2 sequences are MNHEY and SMNVEV (reference sequence). The V end lost 8 bases, the J end lost 2 bases, and 9 bases lay between the germline ends. CDR3 residues: CASQGFNTEAFF. In nucleotides, the CDR3 is TGTGCCAGCCAGGGATTCAACACTGAAGCTTTCTTT.

The chain has TRBV6-1 and TRBJ1-1; TRBD1 is a possible D gene (5 bases). CDR3 length: 15 amino acids. V dropped 1 base and J dropped 2 bases, with 11 bases sitting between them. CDR1 and CDR2 from the germline V gene are MNHNS and SASEGT. CDR3 in amino acids: CASSEERGFNTEAFF. CDR3 in DNA: TGTGCCAGCAGTGAAGAGAGGGGATTCAACACTGAAGCTTTCTTT.

The chain combines TRBV5-4 with TRBJ2-5, with TRBD2 identical over 11 bases. V lost 4 bases to trimming and J lost 5 bases; unmatched junction nucleotides: 13. The germline gives CDR1 SGHNT, CDR2 YYREEE (reference sequence). The CDR3 sequence is 17 residues long. CDR3 in amino acids: CASSEATSGAPWETQYF. The CDR3 bases are TGTGCCAGCAGCGAGGCGACTAGCGGGGCCCCGTGGGAGACCCAGTACTTC.

The chain employs TRBV6-4 and TRBJ1-2; D remains ambiguous. V was cut by 2 bases and J by 0 bases, with 10 bases left in between. The CDR3 has 15 residues. Germline loops: CDR1 MRHNA, CDR2 SNTAGT. The CDR3: CASSDVYGSNYGYTF. CDR3 bases: TGTGCCAGCAGTGACGTTTACGGCTCTAACTATGGCTACACCTTC.

A few counts support this clone. Other DNA sequences in this sample translate to the same CDR3. The V gene is TRBV4-1, the J gene TRBJ2-7; D gene ambiguous. V lost 1 base and J 3 bases, leaving 7 bases between the germline ends. This CDR3 contains 13 residues. Germline CDR1 reads MGHRA; CDR2 reads YSYEKL. CDR3 DNA sequence: TGCGCCAGCAGCCAAGGGACCTTCTACGAGCAGTACTTC. This gives the protein CASSQGTFYEQYF.

The V gene is TRBV4-1, the J gene TRBJ1-5; 8 bases line up with TRBD1. Germline trimming cut 4 bases from V and 3 bases from J; bases unmatched to any gene: 2. CDR1 MGHRA and CDR2 YSYEKL come from the germline V gene. CDR3 length: 14 residues. CDR3 coding DNA: TGCGCCAGCAGCCCAGGGGGCTACAATCAGCCCCAGCATTTT. Protein: CASSPGGYNQPQHF.

Notes on this clone: This sample includes further DNA sequences coding for the same CDR3. For the CDR3, the DNA is TGTGCCAGCAGTGCCGGGACAGGTGCCTACGAGCAGTACTTC. Translating it yields CASSAGTGAYEQYF. The V gene is TRBV27, the J gene TRBJ2-7, with 8 bases matching TRBD1. Per germline, CDR1 MNHEY and CDR2 SMNVEV (reference sequence). CDR3 length: 14 amino acids. The V gene end was trimmed by 5 bases and the J gene end by 2 bases; junction bases not matched to a gene: 5.

The gene calls are TRBV7-3 and TRBJ1-4, with unresolved D. V was clipped by 8 bases and J by 15 bases, with 13 bases between them. CDR3 length: 10 amino acids. Germline V gene lookup returns CDR1 SGHTA and CDR2 FQGTGA. CDR3 residues: CASYPGDVFF. The CDR3 nucleotides are TGTGCCAGCTACCCCGGTGATGTGTTTTTT.

The V gene is TRBV6-4, the J gene TRBJ2-1; 7 nucleotides agree with TRBD1. The V gene end was trimmed by 4 bases and the J gene end by 10 bases; junction bases not matched to a gene: 13. From germline, CDR1 is MRHNA and CDR2 SNTAGT. The CDR3 contains 15 residues. CDR3 nucleotide sequence: TGTGCCAGCAGTGTCTCGACCAGGGGGTTTAGCGAGCAGTTCTTC. Translation gives CASSVSTRGFSEQFF.

V and J are TRBV30 and TRBJ1-2; D is ambiguous. The V gene's germline CDR1 is GTSNPN and CDR2 SVGIG (reference sequence). Trimming left V 4 bases short and J 2 bases short, with 8 bases between. This CDR3 has 12 residues. In nucleotides, the CDR3 is TGTGCCTGGATTACGGTCAACTATGGCTACACCTTC. Protein product: CAWITVNYGYTF.

The rearrangement uses TRBV13 and TRBJ1-3; 9 bases map to TRBD1. The CDR3 covers 17 residues. From germline, CDR1 is PRHDT and CDR2 FYEKMQ (reference sequence). V was pared by 5 bases and J by 0 bases, with 8 bases of the junction left unmatched. The CDR3 protein is CASSPVGTGISGNTIYF. In nucleotides, the CDR3 is TGTGCCAGCAGCCCCGTCGGGACAGGGATCTCTGGAAACACCATATATTTT.

This chain connects TRBV5-1 to TRBJ1-5; D might be TRBD1 (6 bases). The CDR3 extends over 15 amino acids. The germline V gene has CDR1 SGHRS and CDR2 YFSETQ. The V and J ends lost 4 bases and 0 bases respectively, with 11 bases between them. The CDR3 DNA follows: TGCGCCAGCAGCCCCGGGGGCTATAGCAATCAGCCCCAGCATTTT. Protein: CASSPGGYSNQPQHF.

This chain links TRBV4-3 with TRBJ2-2; 10 bases match TRBD2. Germline CDR1 is LGHNA and CDR2 is YSLEER. The length of the CDR3 is 19 residues. The ends lost 2 bases at V and 2 bases at J; junction bases unmatched: 11. The CDR3 protein is CASSQSPPGLATNTGELFF. CDR3 nucleotides: TGCGCCAGCAGCCAATCCCCCCCGGGACTAGCGACTAACACCGGGGAGCTGTTTTTT.

Points on this clone: Other DNA sequences of this sample code for an identical CDR3. V is TRBV6-5 and J is TRBJ1-1; D is perhaps TRBD1 (5 bases). Germline loops: CDR1 MNHEY, CDR2 SVGAGI. V lost 2 bases, J lost 2 bases, and 6 bases lay in between. This CDR3 has 13 amino acids. The CDR3 bases are TGTGCCAGCAGTTACGACAGAAACACTGAAGCTTTCTTT. This gives the protein CASSYDRNTEAFF.

V and J are TRBV10-3 and TRBJ2-3; D ambiguous. CDR3 length: 13 residues. CDR1 is ENHRY, CDR2 SYGVKD, per germline. The V gene lost 5 bases and the J gene lost 1 base, with 7 bases spanning the gap. Written as DNA, the CDR3 is TGTGCCATCAGTAGCGATGGCACAGATACGCAGTATTTT. This translates into CAISSDGTDTQYF.